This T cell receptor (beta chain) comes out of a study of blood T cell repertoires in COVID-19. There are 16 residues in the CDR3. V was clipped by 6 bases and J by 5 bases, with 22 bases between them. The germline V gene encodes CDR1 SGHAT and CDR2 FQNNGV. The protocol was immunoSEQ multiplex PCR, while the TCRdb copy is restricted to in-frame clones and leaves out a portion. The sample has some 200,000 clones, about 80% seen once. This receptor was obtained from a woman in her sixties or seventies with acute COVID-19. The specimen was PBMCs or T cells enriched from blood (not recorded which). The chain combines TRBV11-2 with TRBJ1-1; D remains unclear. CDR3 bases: TGTGCCAGCAGAGCTAAGAGGTTCCCAATCGGGACTGAAGCTTTCTTT. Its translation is CASRAKRFPIGTEAFF.